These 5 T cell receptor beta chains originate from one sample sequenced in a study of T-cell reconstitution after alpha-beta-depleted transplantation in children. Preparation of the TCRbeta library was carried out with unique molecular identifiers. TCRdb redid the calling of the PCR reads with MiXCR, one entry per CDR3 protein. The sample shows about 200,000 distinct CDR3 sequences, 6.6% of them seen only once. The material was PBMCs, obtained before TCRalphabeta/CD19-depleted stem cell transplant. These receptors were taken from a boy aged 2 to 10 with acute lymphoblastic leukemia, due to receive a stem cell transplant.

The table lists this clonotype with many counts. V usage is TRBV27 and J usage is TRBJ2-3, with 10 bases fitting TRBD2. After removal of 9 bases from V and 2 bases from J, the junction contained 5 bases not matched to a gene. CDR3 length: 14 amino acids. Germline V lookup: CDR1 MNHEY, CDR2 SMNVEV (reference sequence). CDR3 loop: CASVAGGYTDTQYF. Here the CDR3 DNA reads TGTGCCAGTGTAGCGGGAGGATACACAGATACGCAGTATTTT.

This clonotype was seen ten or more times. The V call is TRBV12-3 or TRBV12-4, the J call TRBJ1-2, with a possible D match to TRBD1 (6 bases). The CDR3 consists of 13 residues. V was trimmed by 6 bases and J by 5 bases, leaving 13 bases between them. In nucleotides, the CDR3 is TGTGCCAGCAGAAGGGACACGGGGTATGGCTACACCTTC. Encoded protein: CASRRDTGYGYTF.

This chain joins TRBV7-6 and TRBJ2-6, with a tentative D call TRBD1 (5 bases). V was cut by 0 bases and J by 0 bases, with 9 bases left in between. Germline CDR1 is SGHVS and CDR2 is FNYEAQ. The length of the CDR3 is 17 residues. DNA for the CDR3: TGTGCCAGCAGCTTAGCCAGGGTGGGCTCTGGGGCCAACGTCCTGACTTTC. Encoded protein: CASSLARVGSGANVLTF.

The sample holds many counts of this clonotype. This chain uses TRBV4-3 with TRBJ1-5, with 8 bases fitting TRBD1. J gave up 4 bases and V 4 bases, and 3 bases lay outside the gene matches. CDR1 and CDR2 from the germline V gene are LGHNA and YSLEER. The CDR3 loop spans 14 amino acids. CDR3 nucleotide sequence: TGCGCCAGCAGCCTTGGGACAGGTAATCAGCCCCAGCATTTT. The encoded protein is CASSLGTGNQPQHF.

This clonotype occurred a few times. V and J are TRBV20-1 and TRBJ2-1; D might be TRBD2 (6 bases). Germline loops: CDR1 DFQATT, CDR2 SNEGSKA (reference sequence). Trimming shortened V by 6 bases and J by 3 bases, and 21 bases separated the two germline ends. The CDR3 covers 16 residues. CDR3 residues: CSASEVGGYHYNEQFF. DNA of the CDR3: TGCAGTGCCAGCGAAGTGGGGGGATACCACTACAATGAGCAGTTCTTC.